A single sample gave rise to the 3 T cell receptor beta chains below, sequenced in a study of blood T cells in healthy people across ages. Sample-barcoded 5' priming and a J-beta primer mix drove a second PCR of roughly 7 to 11 cycles. TCRdb reprocessed the 5' RACE reads with MiXCR, giving one entry per CDR3 protein. Of 850,000 to 950,000 distinct CDR3 sequences in the sample, less than 35% were seen once. Sequencing was carried out using blood. These receptors were collected from a woman at least 80 years old in good health.

Concerning this clonotype itself: The germline gene is not matched at one end of the junction; a read error may be the cause. The chain couples TRBV2 to TRBJ1-2; TRBD1 aligns across 9 bases. Germline values: CDR1 SNHLY, CDR2 FYNNEI. The CDR3 is made up of 14 amino acids. This CDR3 reads CVSRNRGRNYGYTF. CDR3 DNA: TGTGTCAGCAGAAACAGGGGGCGAAACTATGGCTACACCTTC.

This clonotype was counted between two and nine times. The chain links TRBV16 to TRBJ1-1, with D perhaps TRBD1 (6 bases). V was pared by 4 bases and J by 3 bases, with 18 bases between. This CDR3 is built from 16 residues. Looked up from germline, CDR1 is KGHSY and CDR2 is FQNENV. CDR3 nucleotides: TGTGCCAGCAGCCGAAACGGGGGCAGGGTGTACACTGAAGCTTTCTTT. This sequence encodes CASSRNGGRVYTEAFF. The variable domain in full, completed from reference TRBV16 and TRBJ1-1, reads GEEVAQTPKHLVRGEGQKAKLYCAPIKGHSYVFWYQQVLKNEFKFLISFQNENVFDETGMPKERFSAKCLPNSPCSLEIQATKLEDSAVYFCASSRNGGRVYTEAFFGQGTRLTVV.

This clonotype was observed many times. The chain couples TRBV6-5 to TRBJ2-4; D remains ambiguous. V lost 0 bases and J lost 0, with 6 bases in between. CDR3 length equals 15 residues. Germline values: CDR1 MNHEY, CDR2 SVGAGI. The DNA for the CDR3 is TGTGCCAGCAGTTACTCGGGGTTAGCCAAAAACATTCAGTACTTC. As protein: CASSYSGLAKNIQYF.